Listed below are T cell receptor beta chains from one sample, sequenced in a study of cytomegalovirus exposure and HLA in healthy donors. Some clones are missing from TCRdb's copy, which holds only in-frame ones; the method was immunoSEQ multiplex PCR. The top ten clones hold about 6.4% of a sample with 140,000 to 150,000 clones, 75% of them seen once. The sample comprised PBMCs. Receptors were obtained from a man aged 25 to 40 in good health and CMV-seronegative. Each CDR3 is given with its conserved first and last residue. The order of the fields is J gene, D gene, V gene, clone size, CDR3 DNA, CDR3 protein. D genes are given only for firm matches. Clone sizes are given selectively: once, few, many, or a class where the clone is expanded.

j_gene: TRBJ2-1; d_gene: TRBD1; v_gene: TRBV5-4; abundance: .; CDR3nt: TGTGCCAGCAGCTTCCCCAGGGGGCTCAATGAGCAGTTCTTC; CDR3aa: CASSFPRGLNEQFF
j_gene: TRBJ2-7; d_gene: TRBD1; v_gene: TRBV27; abundance: .; CDR3nt: TGTGCCAGCAGTTTCAACGGACAGGGAACCTACGAGCAGTACTTC; CDR3aa: CASSFNGQGTYEQYF
j_gene: TRBJ2-3; d_gene: TRBD1; v_gene: TRBV5-4; abundance: .; CDR3nt: TGTGCCAGCAGCTCCGCCGACAGGGGGAGTGCAGATACGCAGTATTTT; CDR3aa: CASSSADRGSADTQYF
j_gene: TRBJ2-6; d_gene: TRBD2; v_gene: TRBV5-1; abundance: .; CDR3nt: TGCGCCAGCAGCTTGGAGCGGGGTGGTGGGGCCAACGTCCTGACTTTC; CDR3aa: CASSLERGGGANVLTF
j_gene: TRBJ2-7; d_gene: TRBD1; v_gene: TRBV27; abundance: once; CDR3nt: TGTGCCGTTGGACAGGGGCGCTACGAGCAGTACTTC; CDR3aa: CAVGQGRYEQYF
j_gene: TRBJ2-3; d_gene: TRBD2; v_gene: TRBV29-1; abundance: .; CDR3nt: TGCAGCGTCCCGACTAGCGGGAGGGTCACAGATACGCAGTATTTT; CDR3aa: CSVPTSGRVTDTQYF
j_gene: TRBJ2-3; d_gene: TRBD2; v_gene: TRBV13; abundance: .; CDR3nt: TGTGCCAGCAAAGTACTAGCGGAGCCGGATACGCAGTATTTT; CDR3aa: CASKVLAEPDTQYF
j_gene: TRBJ2-5; d_gene: TRBD1; v_gene: TRBV5-1; abundance: few; CDR3nt: TGCGCCAGCAGCACGGGACAGGGGAGCAGCCAAGAGACCCAGTACTTC; CDR3aa: CASSTGQGSSQETQYF
j_gene: TRBJ2-6; d_gene: .; v_gene: TRBV27; abundance: .; CDR3nt: TGTGCCAGCAGTCCGGACCTATATGGGGCCAACGGCCTGACTTTC; CDR3aa: CASSPDLYGANGLTF
j_gene: TRBJ2-5; d_gene: .; v_gene: TRBV7-2; abundance: .; CDR3nt: TGTGCCAGCAGCCGAGAGGGATCTCTACAAGAGACCCAGTACTTC; CDR3aa: CASSREGSLQETQYF
j_gene: TRBJ1-2; d_gene: .; v_gene: TRBV14; abundance: .; CDR3nt: TGTGCCAGCAGCCGCGTAACCACAGGGATCGGCTACACCTTC; CDR3aa: CASSRVTTGIGYTF
j_gene: TRBJ2-3; d_gene: .; v_gene: TRBV6-4; abundance: few; CDR3nt: TGTGCCAGCAGTGAGGCCGCGGAAGGAGATACGCAGTATTTT; CDR3aa: CASSEAAEGDTQYF
j_gene: TRBJ1-5; d_gene: .; v_gene: TRBV6-5; abundance: once; CDR3nt: TGTGCCAGCAGTTACTCGGGCCCCCTAAGCAATCAGCCCCAGCATTTT; CDR3aa: CASSYSGPLSNQPQHF
j_gene: TRBJ2-2; d_gene: .; v_gene: TRBV30; abundance: .; CDR3nt: TGTGCCTGGAGTGTATACGGTACCGGGGAGCTGTTTTTT; CDR3aa: CAWSVYGTGELFF
j_gene: TRBJ1-5; d_gene: TRBD1; v_gene: TRBV2; abundance: .; CDR3nt: TGTGCCAGCAGTGAAAGGACAGGGCATCAGCCCCAGCATTTT; CDR3aa: CASSERTGHQPQHF
j_gene: TRBJ2-7; d_gene: TRBD2; v_gene: TRBV27; abundance: .; CDR3nt: TGTGCCAGCAGTTTGCTAGCGGGCTCCTACGAGCAGTACTTC; CDR3aa: CASSLLAGSYEQYF
j_gene: TRBJ2-3; d_gene: .; v_gene: TRBV5-5; abundance: few; CDR3nt: TGTGCCAGCAGCCCCATTAGTTCAGATACGCAGTATTTT; CDR3aa: CASSPISSDTQYF
j_gene: TRBJ2-2; d_gene: TRBD1; v_gene: TRBV6-5; abundance: .; CDR3nt: TGTGCCAGCAGGGCGGACAGGGGGCTAACCGGGGAGCTGTTTTTT; CDR3aa: CASRADRGLTGELFF
j_gene: TRBJ1-1; d_gene: .; v_gene: TRBV5-1; abundance: .; CDR3nt: TGCGCCAGCAGCGTGGGGGGAGGGGTGAACGCTGAAGCTTTCTTT; CDR3aa: CASSVGGGVNAEAFF
j_gene: TRBJ2-1; d_gene: TRBD2; v_gene: TRBV6-5; abundance: few; CDR3nt: TGTGCCAGCCGAAGAGGCGGGGGGGGCCTTACGGAGCAGTTCTTC; CDR3aa: CASRRGGGGLTEQFF
j_gene: TRBJ1-1; d_gene: .; v_gene: TRBV30; abundance: .; CDR3nt: TGTGCCTGGATGGCCTATGGGGCCACTGAAGCTTTCTTT; CDR3aa: CAWMAYGATEAFF
j_gene: TRBJ2-7; d_gene: TRBD1; v_gene: TRBV30; abundance: once; CDR3nt: TGTGCCTGGCTTCTGCCGGGACAGGGAAAGTCGGGGACCTACGAGCAGTACTTC; CDR3aa: CAWLLPGQGKSGTYEQYF
j_gene: TRBJ2-1; d_gene: .; v_gene: TRBV5-1; abundance: .; CDR3nt: TGCGCCAGCAGCTTGCAGGGAAGCTCCTACAATGAGCAGTTCTTC; CDR3aa: CASSLQGSSYNEQFF
j_gene: TRBJ1-1; d_gene: TRBD1; v_gene: TRBV5-1; abundance: .; CDR3nt: TGCGCCAGCAGCTGGACAGGGTCGAGCACTGAAGCTTTCTTT; CDR3aa: CASSWTGSSTEAFF
j_gene: TRBJ2-3; d_gene: TRBD2; v_gene: TRBV10-3; abundance: .; CDR3nt: TGTGCCATCAGTGAGGGAGCCCTAGCGGGATACAGTACGCAGTATTTT; CDR3aa: CAISEGALAGYSTQYF
j_gene: TRBJ1-4; d_gene: .; v_gene: TRBV6-1; abundance: once; CDR3nt: TGTGCCAGCAGTGTACAGGGAGCAACTAATGAAAAACTGTTTTTT; CDR3aa: CASSVQGATNEKLFF
j_gene: TRBJ2-1; d_gene: TRBD2; v_gene: TRBV4-1; abundance: .; CDR3nt: TGCGCCAGCAGCCAAGGGGCCGGGACTAGCGGGATAAACGAGCAGTTCTTC; CDR3aa: CASSQGAGTSGINEQFF
j_gene: TRBJ1-2; d_gene: .; v_gene: TRBV12-5; abundance: .; CDR3nt: TGTGCTAGTGGTTTGGCAACGACAACGACCAACTATGGCTACACCTTC; CDR3aa: CASGLATTTTNYGYTF
j_gene: TRBJ1-2; d_gene: .; v_gene: TRBV27; abundance: .; CDR3nt: TGTGCCAGCAGTCCCGGGGTGTTCTATGGCTACACCTTC; CDR3aa: CASSPGVFYGYTF
j_gene: TRBJ1-5; d_gene: TRBD1; v_gene: TRBV6-6; abundance: .; CDR3nt: TGTGCCAGCAGACAGGTTGGGACAGTTAGCAATCAGCCCCAGCATTTT; CDR3aa: CASRQVGTVSNQPQHF
j_gene: TRBJ2-3; d_gene: .; v_gene: TRBV5-1; abundance: .; CDR3nt: TGCGCCAGCAGGCTACTAGCTCACCGGGCAGATACGCAGTATTTT; CDR3aa: CASRLLAHRADTQYF
j_gene: TRBJ1-5; d_gene: TRBD1; v_gene: TRBV5-5; abundance: .; CDR3nt: TGTGCCAGCAGCTTCGACAGGGGCCTCAATCAGCCCCAGCATTTT; CDR3aa: CASSFDRGLNQPQHF
j_gene: TRBJ2-1; d_gene: TRBD1; v_gene: TRBV6-1; abundance: .; CDR3nt: TGTGCCAGCAGCCCCGGGACAGGGGCCTACAATGAGCAGTTCTTC; CDR3aa: CASSPGTGAYNEQFF
j_gene: TRBJ1-2; d_gene: .; v_gene: TRBV4-2; abundance: .; CDR3nt: TGTGCCAGCAGCCAAGGGACAGTACTCTATGGCTACACCTTC; CDR3aa: CASSQGTVLYGYTF
j_gene: TRBJ2-5; d_gene: .; v_gene: TRBV5-1; abundance: .; CDR3nt: TGCGCCAGCAGCTTGACAGGGACGGAGACCCAGTACTTC; CDR3aa: CASSLTGTETQYF
j_gene: TRBJ1-2; d_gene: TRBD1; v_gene: TRBV14; abundance: .; CDR3nt: TGTGCCAGCAGCCAAGATTTCACAGGGGCCTATGGCTACACCTTC; CDR3aa: CASSQDFTGAYGYTF
j_gene: TRBJ1-2; d_gene: TRBD1; v_gene: TRBV27; abundance: .; CDR3nt: TGTGCCAGCAGTTGGGGACAGGGCTGGGGCTACACCTTC; CDR3aa: CASSWGQGWGYTF
j_gene: TRBJ2-7; d_gene: .; v_gene: TRBV6-1; abundance: .; CDR3nt: TGTGCCAGCAGTGAAACGGGTGCGAGAGTGGACGAGCAGTACTTC; CDR3aa: CASSETGARVDEQYF
j_gene: TRBJ1-2; d_gene: TRBD1; v_gene: TRBV28; abundance: .; CDR3nt: TGTGCCAGCAGTTTACAGGGGGACTATGGCTACACCTTC; CDR3aa: CASSLQGDYGYTF
j_gene: TRBJ1-5; d_gene: TRBD1; v_gene: TRBV6-5; abundance: .; CDR3nt: TGTGCCAGCAGATCCGACAGGGAAGATCAGCCCCAGCATTTT; CDR3aa: CASRSDREDQPQHF
j_gene: TRBJ2-7; d_gene: TRBD1; v_gene: TRBV28; abundance: .; CDR3nt: TGTGCCAGCAGTTCCCCGGGACAGGGGGGGTTGGAACAGTACTTC; CDR3aa: CASSSPGQGGLEQYF
j_gene: TRBJ2-3; d_gene: .; v_gene: TRBV5-8; abundance: .; CDR3nt: TGTGCCAGCAGCTTGTTTGGGACTAGCACAGATACGCAGTATTTT; CDR3aa: CASSLFGTSTDTQYF
j_gene: TRBJ1-2; d_gene: .; v_gene: TRBV7-8; abundance: .; CDR3nt: TGTGCCAGCAGCTCGCGGGACGGAACGATAAGCTATGGCTACACCTTC; CDR3aa: CASSSRDGTISYGYTF
j_gene: TRBJ1-1; d_gene: TRBD1; v_gene: TRBV29-1; abundance: .; CDR3nt: TGCAGCGTACCGACAGGGGTTGGAGCTTTCTTT; CDR3aa: CSVPTGVGAFF
j_gene: TRBJ1-5; d_gene: TRBD1; v_gene: TRBV5-5; abundance: .; CDR3nt: TGTGCCAGCAGCTTGCGGCAGGGGGCCAATCAGCCCCAGCATTTT; CDR3aa: CASSLRQGANQPQHF
j_gene: TRBJ2-7; d_gene: .; v_gene: TRBV29-1; abundance: .; CDR3nt: TGCAGCGGCACTCTGGGGGGATCCTACGAGCAGTACTTC; CDR3aa: CSGTLGGSYEQYF